This entry describes one TCR beta chain. No antigen is known for it. This entry comes from a study of T cell repertoires in cytomegalovirus infection. Study context: CMV infection together with matching HLA type was indicated by public TCR beta signatures. General study findings and limits: Carriage of CMV together with the relevant HLA was identifiable through cumulative public TCR beta family frequency. It was HLA-C-restricted CMV-specific TCR beta clonotypes that dominated the response ex vivo.

MiXCR, applied by TCRdb to the reads, yields one record per CDR3 protein. The profile covers about 160,000 distinct CDR3 sequences, with approximately 17% appearing a single time and roughly 20% taken by the ten largest. This clonotype was sampled from a human donor in good health (CMV status not recorded). Some clones in this sample may be carry-over from other donors' samples. Sequencing was carried out using CD8+ T cells from PBMCs.

In DNA, the CDR3 is TGTGCCAGCAGTTTGAGTGGAGGGACTGAAGCTTTCTTT. Protein: CASSLSGGTEAFF. The rearrangement uses TRBV28 and TRBJ1-1, with D hard to call. The CDR3 totals 13 residues. V dropped 3 bases and J dropped 5 bases, with 10 bases sitting between them. Germline loops: CDR1 MDHEN, CDR2 SYDVKM.